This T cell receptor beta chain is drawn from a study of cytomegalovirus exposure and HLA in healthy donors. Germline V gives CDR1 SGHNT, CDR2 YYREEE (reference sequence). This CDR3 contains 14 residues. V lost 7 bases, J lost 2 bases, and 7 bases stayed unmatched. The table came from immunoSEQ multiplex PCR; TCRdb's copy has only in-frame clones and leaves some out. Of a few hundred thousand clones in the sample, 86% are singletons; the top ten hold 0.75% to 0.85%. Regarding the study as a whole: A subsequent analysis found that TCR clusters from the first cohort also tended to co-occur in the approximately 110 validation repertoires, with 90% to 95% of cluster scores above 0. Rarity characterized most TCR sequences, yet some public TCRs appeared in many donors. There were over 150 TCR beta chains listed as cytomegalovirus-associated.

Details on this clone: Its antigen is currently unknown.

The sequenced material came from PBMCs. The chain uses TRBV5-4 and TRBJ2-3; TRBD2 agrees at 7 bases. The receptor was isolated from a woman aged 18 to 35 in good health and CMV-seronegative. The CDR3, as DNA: TGTGCCAGCCTGCCTAGCGGTTCCACAGATACGCAGTATTTT. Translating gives CASLPSGSTDTQYF.